These T cell receptor beta chains were read from a single sample in a study of shared T cell receptors in the human thymus. TCRdb keeps only in-frame clones here, not all; method: immunoSEQ multiplex PCR. Altogether 700,000 to 750,000 clones are present, 80% to 90% being singletons, with the ten largest covering more than 0.008%. This sample also belongs to another study, concerning human thymus T cells.

Sequencing was carried out using thymocytes. The receptors originated from a girl less than two years old with a congenital heart defect. CDR3s include the opening cysteine and the closing phenylalanine or tryptophan. The D gene is left open where the match is weak. A row's size may be missing; if present it is once, few, many or a size class.

cdr3_nt: TGTGCCAGTAGGAGATTGGACACCATATATTTT
cdr3_aa: CASRRLDTIYF
d_call: .
v_call: TRBV19
j_call: TRBJ1-3
clone_size: once

cdr3_nt: TGCAGCGTTGTGAGGGGGGGACTGAACACTGAAGCTTTCTTT
cdr3_aa: CSVVRGGLNTEAFF
d_call: .
v_call: TRBV29-1
j_call: TRBJ1-1
clone_size: few

cdr3_nt: TGTGCCACCAAGGAGGGGCCCAACACTGAAGCTTTCTTT
cdr3_aa: CATKEGPNTEAFF
d_call: .
v_call: TRBV6-1
j_call: TRBJ1-1
clone_size: .

cdr3_nt: TGTGCCAGCAGTTTAAAAAGGGACAGGGTCAATCAGCCCCAGCATTTT
cdr3_aa: CASSLKRDRVNQPQHF
d_call: TRBD1
v_call: TRBV27
j_call: TRBJ1-5
clone_size: .

cdr3_nt: TGTGCCACCAGCACGTATCGACCCTCTGGGGCAGCAACTAATGAAAAACTGTTTTTT
cdr3_aa: CATSTYRPSGAATNEKLFF
d_call: .
v_call: TRBV15
j_call: TRBJ1-4
clone_size: .

cdr3_nt: TGTGCCAGTAGTACACAGACAACTAATGAAAAACTGTTTTTT
cdr3_aa: CASSTQTTNEKLFF
d_call: .
v_call: TRBV19
j_call: TRBJ1-4
clone_size: once

cdr3_nt: TGTGCCAGCAGCCTAGGGACAGGGAGAAATTACACTGAAGCTTTCTTT
cdr3_aa: CASSLGTGRNYTEAFF
d_call: TRBD1
v_call: TRBV2
j_call: TRBJ1-1
clone_size: .

cdr3_nt: TGTGCCTGGAAGGTGGGGAGGGTCGAAGAGACCCAGTACTTC
cdr3_aa: CAWKVGRVEETQYF
d_call: TRBD2
v_call: TRBV30
j_call: TRBJ2-5
clone_size: .

cdr3_nt: TGCAGCGTTGCTCCTAATGGCTACACCTTC
cdr3_aa: CSVAPNGYTF
d_call: .
v_call: TRBV29-1
j_call: TRBJ1-2
clone_size: .

cdr3_nt: TGTGCCACCAGTCCGGGGACAGAACAACCACTTCCTAACTATGGCTACACCTTC
cdr3_aa: CATSPGTEQPLPNYGYTF
d_call: TRBD1
v_call: TRBV15
j_call: TRBJ1-2
clone_size: few

cdr3_nt: TGCAGTGCACCAGGGATGGGCTACACCTTC
cdr3_aa: CSAPGMGYTF
d_call: .
v_call: TRBV20-1
j_call: TRBJ1-2
clone_size: .

cdr3_nt: TGCGCCAGCAGCCGCCCTTCCTCCAGGGTACGATTCTTC
cdr3_aa: CASSRPSSRVRFF
d_call: .
v_call: TRBV4-3
j_call: TRBJ2-7
clone_size: .

cdr3_nt: TGTGCCAGCAGCTTCCACACTAACCGGGACAGGGGGCTATCGGACTATGGCTACACCTTC
cdr3_aa: CASSFHTNRDRGLSDYGYTF
d_call: TRBD1
v_call: TRBV28
j_call: TRBJ1-2
clone_size: few

cdr3_nt: TGTGCCAGCAGTTTAAGGCAAGGGGGCAATCAGCCCCAGCATTTT
cdr3_aa: CASSLRQGGNQPQHF
d_call: .
v_call: TRBV27
j_call: TRBJ1-5
clone_size: .

cdr3_nt: TGTGCCAGCAGCCCTGGACAGCCCTGGAGCAATCAGCCCCAGCATTTT
cdr3_aa: CASSPGQPWSNQPQHF
d_call: .
v_call: TRBV7-2
j_call: TRBJ1-5
clone_size: .

cdr3_nt: TGTGCCAGCAGTACCCACACCCGCTATAATTCACCCCTCCACTTT
cdr3_aa: CASSTHTRYNSPLHF
d_call: .
v_call: TRBV28
j_call: TRBJ1-6
clone_size: .

cdr3_nt: TGTGCCAGCAGCACAAGGACAGTCTCTGGAAACACCATATATTTT
cdr3_aa: CASSTRTVSGNTIYF
d_call: .
v_call: TRBV5-5
j_call: TRBJ1-3
clone_size: .

cdr3_nt: TGTGCCAGCAGTGCCCCGGGACAGGGACTCACCCACTCTGGAAACACCATATATTTT
cdr3_aa: CASSAPGQGLTHSGNTIYF
d_call: TRBD1
v_call: TRBV6-1
j_call: TRBJ1-3
clone_size: .

cdr3_nt: TGTGCCAGCAGTTTCTCCGGAGTTAATTCACCCCTCCACTTT
cdr3_aa: CASSFSGVNSPLHF
d_call: .
v_call: TRBV28
j_call: TRBJ1-6
clone_size: .

cdr3_nt: TGTGCCAGTAGTCCTAGCGGGGCCTCCTACAATGAGCAGTTCTTC
cdr3_aa: CASSPSGASYNEQFF
d_call: TRBD2
v_call: TRBV19
j_call: TRBJ2-1
clone_size: few

cdr3_nt: TGTGCCAGTAGTATTTCCGCACCGAGTAACGATAGCAATCAGCCCCAGCATTTT
cdr3_aa: CASSISAPSNDSNQPQHF
d_call: .
v_call: TRBV19
j_call: TRBJ1-5
clone_size: once

cdr3_nt: TGTGCCAGCGGGGGGTCCTACAATGAGCAGTTCTTC
cdr3_aa: CASGGSYNEQFF
d_call: .
v_call: TRBV2
j_call: TRBJ2-1
clone_size: once

cdr3_nt: TGTGCCAGCAGCCATAGACGGACAGGACAAGAGACCCAGTACTTC
cdr3_aa: CASSHRRTGQETQYF
d_call: TRBD1
v_call: TRBV5-5
j_call: TRBJ2-5
clone_size: .

cdr3_nt: TGTGCCAGCTCATACGGGTTGGAAAATTCACCCCTCCACTTT
cdr3_aa: CASSYGLENSPLHF
d_call: .
v_call: TRBV18
j_call: TRBJ1-6
clone_size: .

cdr3_nt: TGTGCCAGCAGTGCCCACAGGGCCCAAAATTTCTATGGCTACACCTTC
cdr3_aa: CASSAHRAQNFYGYTF
d_call: .
v_call: TRBV6-1
j_call: TRBJ1-2
clone_size: .

cdr3_nt: TGCGCCAGCAGCCAAGATACAGGGGAAGAACCCTACGAGCAGTACTTC
cdr3_aa: CASSQDTGEEPYEQYF
d_call: TRBD1
v_call: TRBV4-1
j_call: TRBJ2-7
clone_size: .

cdr3_nt: TGTGCCAGCAGCTCCCCCGGACAGGGTAAAGACTCACCCCTCCACTTT
cdr3_aa: CASSSPGQGKDSPLHF
d_call: TRBD1
v_call: TRBV5-6
j_call: TRBJ1-6
clone_size: few

cdr3_nt: TGTGCCAGCAGTCTCAAACCCCAGGGTAACTCCTACGAGCAGTACTTC
cdr3_aa: CASSLKPQGNSYEQYF
d_call: .
v_call: TRBV7-2
j_call: TRBJ2-7
clone_size: .

cdr3_nt: TGTGCCAGCAGCTTACTAGATAGGGGAACACTCTATGGCTACACCTTC
cdr3_aa: CASSLLDRGTLYGYTF
d_call: .
v_call: TRBV7-2
j_call: TRBJ1-2
clone_size: few

cdr3_nt: TGTGCCAGCAGCTTAGGGGGGTACAGGGAAGGTAACTATGGCTACACCTTC
cdr3_aa: CASSLGGYREGNYGYTF
d_call: .
v_call: TRBV7-6
j_call: TRBJ1-2
clone_size: .

cdr3_nt: TGTGCCAGCAGCCAAGAGAGGGGGAATCAGCCCCAGCATTTT
cdr3_aa: CASSQERGNQPQHF
d_call: .
v_call: TRBV4-2
j_call: TRBJ1-5
clone_size: .

cdr3_nt: TGTGCCAGCAGCGCTCGGACAGGGCCCCAAGAGACCCAGTACTTC
cdr3_aa: CASSARTGPQETQYF
d_call: TRBD1
v_call: TRBV27
j_call: TRBJ2-5
clone_size: .

cdr3_nt: TGTGCCAGTAGCCCTTACAACCACAGGGTCTCCTACGAGCAGTACTTC
cdr3_aa: CASSPYNHRVSYEQYF
d_call: .
v_call: TRBV19
j_call: TRBJ2-7
clone_size: .

cdr3_nt: TGTGCCAGCAGCTTGGGAACGACAGGCTCCTACAATGAGCAGTTCTTC
cdr3_aa: CASSLGTTGSYNEQFF
d_call: .
v_call: TRBV5-5
j_call: TRBJ2-1
clone_size: .

cdr3_nt: TGTGCCAGCAGTTCCCGGGGACAGCGGACCTACTATGGCTACACCTTC
cdr3_aa: CASSSRGQRTYYGYTF
d_call: TRBD1
v_call: TRBV27
j_call: TRBJ1-2
clone_size: .

cdr3_nt: TGTGCCAGCAGCTTCGGAGTTAATGAGCAGTTCTTC
cdr3_aa: CASSFGVNEQFF
d_call: .
v_call: TRBV7-8
j_call: TRBJ2-1
clone_size: .

cdr3_nt: TGTGCCAGTAGTTCCAAAGCGGGGGGAAGCACAGATACGCAGTATTTT
cdr3_aa: CASSSKAGGSTDTQYF
d_call: TRBD2
v_call: TRBV19
j_call: TRBJ2-3
clone_size: .

cdr3_nt: TGTGCCAGCAGCTCGGGGTATGCAGCAGATACGCAGTATTTT
cdr3_aa: CASSSGYAADTQYF
d_call: .
v_call: TRBV7-3
j_call: TRBJ2-3
clone_size: .

cdr3_nt: TGTGCCAGCAGCACCCGACAGGAGACCTATGGCTACACCTTC
cdr3_aa: CASSTRQETYGYTF
d_call: .
v_call: TRBV7-2
j_call: TRBJ1-2
clone_size: .

cdr3_nt: TGCGCCAGCAGCCACCGTCTAGCGGGGCCTTACAATGAGCAGTTCTTC
cdr3_aa: CASSHRLAGPYNEQFF
d_call: TRBD2
v_call: TRBV4-3
j_call: TRBJ2-1
clone_size: .

cdr3_nt: TGTGCCAGCAGTGTATGGACAGGGGGGCCCTATGGCTACACCTTC
cdr3_aa: CASSVWTGGPYGYTF
d_call: TRBD1
v_call: TRBV6-1
j_call: TRBJ1-2
clone_size: once

cdr3_nt: TGTGCCACCCGGACAGGGAGAATTGGGACGAACACTGAAGCTTTCTTT
cdr3_aa: CATRTGRIGTNTEAFF
d_call: TRBD1
v_call: TRBV19
j_call: TRBJ1-1
clone_size: .

cdr3_nt: TGTGCCACCCGAGTCTCCAATGAAAAACTGTTTTTT
cdr3_aa: CATRVSNEKLFF
d_call: .
v_call: TRBV19
j_call: TRBJ1-4
clone_size: .

cdr3_nt: TGTGCCAGCACCCGGGCAGCGGGGGCCCTTTATACGCAGTATTTT
cdr3_aa: CASTRAAGALYTQYF
d_call: TRBD2
v_call: TRBV6-5
j_call: TRBJ2-3
clone_size: .

cdr3_nt: TGTGCCAGCACCGCTCGGGACAGGGGCTATGGCTACACCTTC
cdr3_aa: CASTARDRGYGYTF
d_call: TRBD1
v_call: TRBV9
j_call: TRBJ1-2
clone_size: .

cdr3_nt: TGTGCCAGCAGTGGCAACCTGACAGGGAGGCTCGTGTGTGGCTACACCTTC
cdr3_aa: CASSGNLTGRLVCGYTF
d_call: TRBD1
v_call: TRBV6-1
j_call: TRBJ1-2
clone_size: .

cdr3_nt: TGCGCCAGCAGCCCCCGTGAGGAGATCCAGTACTTC
cdr3_aa: CASSPREEIQYF
d_call: .
v_call: TRBV5-1
j_call: TRBJ2-5
clone_size: .

cdr3_nt: TGTGCCAGCAGCGTAAAGGGGAATCGACGCTACACCTTC
cdr3_aa: CASSVKGNRRYTF
d_call: .
v_call: TRBV6-1
j_call: TRBJ1-2
clone_size: .

cdr3_nt: TGTGCCAGCAGCAACAGGGGGCCCAATGAGCAGTTCTTC
cdr3_aa: CASSNRGPNEQFF
d_call: TRBD1
v_call: TRBV2
j_call: TRBJ2-1
clone_size: .

cdr3_nt: TGTGCCAGCAGACGGCAAGACAGGGGAGGAGAGCAGTACTTC
cdr3_aa: CASRRQDRGGEQYF
d_call: TRBD1
v_call: TRBV28
j_call: TRBJ2-7
clone_size: .

cdr3_nt: TGTGCCAGCAGCTTAGACCCTGGGAGCGGGGGGGCGTGCACAGATACGCAGTATTTT
cdr3_aa: CASSLDPGSGGACTDTQYF
d_call: TRBD2
v_call: TRBV7-2
j_call: TRBJ2-3
clone_size: .

cdr3_nt: TGTGCCAGCAGCTGCCACAGGGGGCGGGAATCACCCCTCCACTTT
cdr3_aa: CASSCHRGRESPLHF
d_call: TRBD1
v_call: TRBV7-9
j_call: TRBJ1-6
clone_size: .

cdr3_nt: TGTGCCAGCAGTGGTCAGGGGCGTCACTATGGCTACACCTTC
cdr3_aa: CASSGQGRHYGYTF
d_call: .
v_call: TRBV2
j_call: TRBJ1-2
clone_size: .

cdr3_nt: TGTGCCATCAATCCGACCGGGACAGGGTCCTACGAGCAGTACTTC
cdr3_aa: CAINPTGTGSYEQYF
d_call: TRBD1
v_call: TRBV10-3
j_call: TRBJ2-7
clone_size: .